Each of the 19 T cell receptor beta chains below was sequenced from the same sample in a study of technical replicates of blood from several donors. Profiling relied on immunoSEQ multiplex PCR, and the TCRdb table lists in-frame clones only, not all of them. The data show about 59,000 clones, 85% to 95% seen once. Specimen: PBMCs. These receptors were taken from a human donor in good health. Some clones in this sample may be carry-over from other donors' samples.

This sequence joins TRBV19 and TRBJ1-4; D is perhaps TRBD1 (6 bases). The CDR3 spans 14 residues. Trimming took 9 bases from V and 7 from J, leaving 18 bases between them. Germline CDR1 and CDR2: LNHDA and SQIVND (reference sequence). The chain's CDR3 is CASSTGTFGEKLFF. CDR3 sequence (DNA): TGTGCCAGCAGCACCGGGACATTCGGTGAAAAACTGTTTTTT.

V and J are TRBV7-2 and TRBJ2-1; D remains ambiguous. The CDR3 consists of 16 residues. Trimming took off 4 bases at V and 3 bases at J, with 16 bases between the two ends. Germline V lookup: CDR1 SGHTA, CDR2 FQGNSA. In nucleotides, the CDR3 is TGTGCCAGCAGCTCACCCACTATCTCTTTCTACAATGAGCAGTTCTTC. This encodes CASSSPTISFYNEQFF.

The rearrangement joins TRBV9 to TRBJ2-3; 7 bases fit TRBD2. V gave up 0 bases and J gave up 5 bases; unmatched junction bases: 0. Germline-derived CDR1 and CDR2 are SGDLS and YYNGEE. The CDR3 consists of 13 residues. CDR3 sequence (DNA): TGTGCCAGCAGCGTAGCGGGGGGAGATACGCAGTATTTT. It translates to CASSVAGGDTQYF.

The CDR3 is CASSGLPGNTIYF. The CDR3 DNA is TGTGCCAGCAGCGGCCTTCCTGGAAACACCATATATTTT. The chain combines TRBV5-5 with TRBJ1-3, with D hard to call. CDR1 SGHKS and CDR2 YYEKEE come from the germline V gene (reference sequence). V was pared by 4 bases and J by 2 bases, with 7 bases between. The CDR3 loop spans 13 amino acids.

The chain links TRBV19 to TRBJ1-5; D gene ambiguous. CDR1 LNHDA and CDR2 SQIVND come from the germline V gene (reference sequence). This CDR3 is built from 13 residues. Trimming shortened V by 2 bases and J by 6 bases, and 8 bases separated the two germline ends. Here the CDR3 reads CASSIQAGQPQHF. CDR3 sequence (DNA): TGTGCCAGTAGTATACAGGCCGGTCAGCCCCAGCATTTT.

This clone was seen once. CDR3 nucleotide sequence: TGTGCCAGCAGTCCGCACGAGACAGGGCGAGGGTATTTT. It codes for CASSPHETGRGYF. The chain has TRBV6-5 and TRBJ2-3, with TRBD1 matching over 7 bases. After removal of 5 bases from V and 14 bases from J, the junction contained 13 bases not matched to a gene. Germline V lookup: CDR1 MNHEY, CDR2 SVGAGI. The CDR3 loop spans 13 amino acids.

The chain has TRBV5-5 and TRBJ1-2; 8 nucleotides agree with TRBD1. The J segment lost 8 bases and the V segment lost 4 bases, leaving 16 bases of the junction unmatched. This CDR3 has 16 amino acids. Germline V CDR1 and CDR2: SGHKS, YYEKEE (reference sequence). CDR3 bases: TGTGCCAGCAGCCCGGCGGAGGCAGGGGGCGTGTGGGGCTACACCTTC. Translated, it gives CASSPAEAGGVWGYTF.

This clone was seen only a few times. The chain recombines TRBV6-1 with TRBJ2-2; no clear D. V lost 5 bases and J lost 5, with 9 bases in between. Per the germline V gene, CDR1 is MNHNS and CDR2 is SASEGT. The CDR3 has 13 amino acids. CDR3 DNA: TGTGCCAGCAGTTTCCTCGGGACCGGGGAGCTGTTTTTT. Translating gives CASSFLGTGELFF.

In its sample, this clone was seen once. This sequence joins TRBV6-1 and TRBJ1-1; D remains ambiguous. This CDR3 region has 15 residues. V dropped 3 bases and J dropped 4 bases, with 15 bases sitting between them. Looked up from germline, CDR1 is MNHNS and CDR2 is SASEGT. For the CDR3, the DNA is TGTGCCAGCAGTGAGTACGAGGGCTCGGGCACTGAAGCTTTCTTT. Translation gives CASSEYEGSGTEAFF.

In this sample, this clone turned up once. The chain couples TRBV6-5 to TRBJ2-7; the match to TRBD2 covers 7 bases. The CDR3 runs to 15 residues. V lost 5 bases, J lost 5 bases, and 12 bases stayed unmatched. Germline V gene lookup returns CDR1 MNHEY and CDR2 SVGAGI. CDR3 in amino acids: CASSSREPGGNEQYF. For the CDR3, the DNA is TGTGCCAGCAGTAGCCGGGAGCCGGGAGGAAACGAGCAGTACTTC.

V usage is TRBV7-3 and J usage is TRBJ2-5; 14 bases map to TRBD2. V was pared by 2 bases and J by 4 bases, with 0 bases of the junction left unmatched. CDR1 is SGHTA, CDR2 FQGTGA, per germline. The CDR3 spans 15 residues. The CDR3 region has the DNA TGTGCCAGCAGCTTAGGACTAGCGGGAGGAGAGACCCAGTACTTC. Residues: CASSLGLAGGETQYF.

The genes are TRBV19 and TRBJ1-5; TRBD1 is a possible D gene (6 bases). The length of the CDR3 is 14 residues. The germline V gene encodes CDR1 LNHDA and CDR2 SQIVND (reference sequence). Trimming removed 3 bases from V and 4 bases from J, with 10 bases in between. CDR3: CASSIQGTNQPQHF. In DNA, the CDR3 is TGTGCCAGTAGTATCCAGGGGACAAATCAGCCCCAGCATTTT.

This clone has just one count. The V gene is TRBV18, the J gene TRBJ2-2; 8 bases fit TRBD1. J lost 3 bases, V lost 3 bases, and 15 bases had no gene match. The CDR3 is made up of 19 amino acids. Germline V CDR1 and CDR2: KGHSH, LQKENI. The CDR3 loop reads CASSPLRAGGGFHTGELFF. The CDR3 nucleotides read TGTGCCAGCTCACCGCTCCGGGCAGGGGGCGGCTTCCACACCGGGGAGCTGTTTTTT.

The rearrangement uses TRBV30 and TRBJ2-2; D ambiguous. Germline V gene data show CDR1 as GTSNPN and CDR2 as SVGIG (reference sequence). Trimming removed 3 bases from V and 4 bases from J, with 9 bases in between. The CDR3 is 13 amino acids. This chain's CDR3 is CAWSRQVTGELFF. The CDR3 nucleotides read TGTGCCTGGAGCCGACAAGTCACCGGGGAGCTGTTTTTT.

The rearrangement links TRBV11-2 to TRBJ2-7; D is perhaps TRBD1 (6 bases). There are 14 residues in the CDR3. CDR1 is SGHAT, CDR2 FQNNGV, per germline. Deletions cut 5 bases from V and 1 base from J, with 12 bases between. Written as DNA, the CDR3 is TGTGCCAGCAGCCCTATGACAGGATCCTACGAGCAGTACTTC. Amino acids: CASSPMTGSYEQYF.

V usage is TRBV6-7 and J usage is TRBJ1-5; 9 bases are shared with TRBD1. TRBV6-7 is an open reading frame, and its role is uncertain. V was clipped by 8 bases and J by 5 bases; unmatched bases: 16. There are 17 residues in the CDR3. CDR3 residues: CASLIRDRVKRHQPQHF. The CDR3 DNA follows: TGTGCCAGCCTAATCCGGGACAGGGTTAAGAGGCATCAGCCCCAGCATTTT.

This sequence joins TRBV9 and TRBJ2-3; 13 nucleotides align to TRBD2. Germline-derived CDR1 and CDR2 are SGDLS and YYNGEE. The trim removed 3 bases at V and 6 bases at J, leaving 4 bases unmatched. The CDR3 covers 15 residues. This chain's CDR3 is CASSDWTSGSDTQYF. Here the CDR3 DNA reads TGTGCCAGCAGCGATTGGACTAGCGGGAGTGATACGCAGTATTTT.

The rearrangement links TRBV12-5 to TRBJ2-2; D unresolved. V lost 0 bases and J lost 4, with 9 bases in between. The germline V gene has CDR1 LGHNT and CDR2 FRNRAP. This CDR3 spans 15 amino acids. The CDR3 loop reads CASGLVTLGTGELFF. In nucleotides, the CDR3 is TGTGCTAGTGGTTTGGTGACTCTAGGCACCGGGGAGCTGTTTTTT.

CDR3 nucleotides: TGTGCCAGCAGCTTAGCGGCGGGGCTAGCGATGCGGCAGTTCTTC. Protein: CASSLAAGLAMRQFF. J is TRBJ2-1 and V is TRBV7-6; TRBD2 might be the D (6 bases). This CDR3 has 15 amino acids. Germline V gives CDR1 SGHVS, CDR2 FNYEAQ. V shed 0 bases and J shed 12 bases, with 18 bases lying between them.